Listed below are T cell receptor beta chains from one sample, sequenced in a study of naive and memory T cell subsets. TCRdb analysed the UMI-ligation and nested PCR reads with MiXCR anew, one entry per CDR3 protein. The sample includes approximately 80,000 distinct CDR3 sequences, roughly 9.3% of them seen just once. Source material: naive CD8+ T cells from blood. The source is a human donor in good health. CDR3s include the opening cysteine and the closing phenylalanine or tryptophan. A D gene is named only where the DNA matches it firmly. Where a row states a size, it is once, few, many or the class of an expanded clone; other rows omit it.

V	D	J	size	DNA	CDR3
TRBV24-1	NA	TRBJ2-3	many	TGTGCCACCAGTGCGGACAGTACCAGGAATACGCAGTATTTT	CATSADSTRNTQYF
TRBV27	TRBD2	TRBJ2-3	few	TGTGCCAGCCGTTACCGGGACTACACCACAGATACGCAGTATTTT	CASRYRDYTTDTQYF
TRBV2	NA	TRBJ2-7	few	TGTGCCAGCGTGGAGCGGTCCTACGAGCAGTACTTC	CASVERSYEQYF
TRBV29-1	TRBD2	TRBJ2-1	few	TGCAGCGTTGAAGATAGCGGGAGTGCGTACAATGAGCAGTTCTTC	CSVEDSGSAYNEQFF
TRBV12-3/TRBV12-4	TRBD1	TRBJ2-5	few	TGTGCCAGCAGTTTCGCGGGACAGGGGGCCTTGCGGGAGACCCAGTACTTC	CASSFAGQGALRETQYF
TRBV29-1	NA	TRBJ2-7	many	TGCAGCGTGGGAGTCACCTATGAGCAGTACTTC	CSVGVTYEQYF
TRBV6-6	NA	TRBJ2-3	few	TGTGCCAGCAGTTACTCGCGGACCTACACAGATACGCAGTATTTT	CASSYSRTYTDTQYF
TRBV9	NA	TRBJ2-2	NA	TGTGCCAGCAGCGTAGTGGGGGGAGAGAACACCGGGGAGCTGTTTTTT	CASSVVGGENTGELFF
TRBV7-6	TRBD2	TRBJ2-1	few	TGTGCCAGCAGCTTAACCCTAGCGGGAGGCTACAATGAGCAGTTCTTC	CASSLTLAGGYNEQFF
TRBV7-6	NA	TRBJ2-3	few	TGTGCCAGCAGCCCGCGTCCGGGAGAGAGCACAGATACGCAGTATTTT	CASSPRPGESTDTQYF
TRBV28	NA	TRBJ2-5	few	TGTGCCAGCAGTTTGGGAGGTGGCAGGGGGGAGACCCAGTACTTC	CASSLGGGRGETQYF
TRBV20-1	TRBD1	TRBJ2-7	many	TGCAGTGCTAGAGGGACAGGGATGTCCTACGAGCAGTACTTC	CSARGTGMSYEQYF
TRBV28	TRBD2	TRBJ2-7	few	TGTGCCAGCAAGGCCATACTAGCGGGTTACGAGCAGTACTTC	CASKAILAGYEQYF
TRBV4-1	NA	TRBJ2-7	NA	TGCGCCAGCAGCCAAGAGGGTAGATACGAGCAGTACTTC	CASSQEGRYEQYF
TRBV6-6	NA	TRBJ2-7	few	TGTGCCAGCAGCACACTGGACACCGCCTCCTACGAGCAGTACTTC	CASSTLDTASYEQYF
TRBV29-1	NA	TRBJ2-3	few	TGCGGCCTAGGGAGTCGGACAGATACGCAGTATTTT	CGLGSRTDTQYF
TRBV15	NA	TRBJ1-1	few	TGTGCCACCAGCAGAGATAAGAGCGCTCTTGAAGCTTTCTTT	CATSRDKSALEAFF
TRBV11-1	NA	TRBJ2-1	many	TGTGCCAGCAGCTTTCTTGGTGAGCAGTTCTTC	CASSFLGEQFF
TRBV9	NA	TRBJ1-5	many	TGTGCCAGCAGCGTTACAGATAGCAATCAGCCCCAGCATTTT	CASSVTDSNQPQHF
TRBV9	NA	TRBJ2-1	many	TGTGCCAGCAGCGTAGATAGCAATGAGCAGTTCTTC	CASSVDSNEQFF
TRBV5-4	NA	TRBJ2-3	few	TGTGCCAGCAGCTTGGGGACTGGGAAAGATACGCAGTATTTT	CASSLGTGKDTQYF
TRBV4-1	NA	TRBJ2-1	many	TGCGCCAGCAGTCAAGACGATGAGCAGTTCTTC	CASSQDDEQFF
TRBV6-6	NA	TRBJ2-4	many	TGTGCCAGCAGTCACCTGAAGTTAACAGGGGCCAAAAACATTCAGTACTTC	CASSHLKLTGAKNIQYF
TRBV6-2/TRBV6-3	TRBD1	TRBJ1-1	many	TGTGCCAGCAACCCGGACAGGGGGGTTGAAGCTTTCTTT	CASNPDRGVEAFF
TRBV7-9	TRBD1	TRBJ2-1	many	TGTGCCAGCAGCTGGAAAACCGGGACAGGGACCTACAATGAGCAGTTCTTC	CASSWKTGTGTYNEQFF
TRBV5-1	NA	TRBJ2-1	few	TGCGCCAGCAGCTTGAACCGGGACCGTTACAATGAGCAGTTCTTC	CASSLNRDRYNEQFF
TRBV4-1	NA	TRBJ2-7	few	TGCGCCAGCAGCCAAGATCTGCCCGGGATCGGCGAGCAGTACTTC	CASSQDLPGIGEQYF
TRBV6-5	TRBD1	TRBJ2-1	many	TGTGCCAGCAGTACGGGACAGAGCTCCTACAATGAGCAGTTCTTC	CASSTGQSSYNEQFF
TRBV27	NA	TRBJ2-7	many	TGTGCCAGCAGTTTATCGGCCACCTACGAGCAGTACTTC	CASSLSATYEQYF